Listed below are T cell receptor beta chains from one sample, sequenced in a study of cytomegalovirus exposure and HLA in healthy donors. Sequenced by immunoSEQ multiplex PCR; TCRdb stores in-frame clones only, minus some. The data show 100,000 to 150,000 clones, more than 75% seen once. Sequenced: PBMCs. The receptor set was obtained from a man aged 25-45 years in good health and CMV-seropositive. The CDR3 runs from the conserved cysteine through the conserved F or W. Fields, in order: CDR3 protein, V gene.

CDR3 protein: CASSPYRTGNTYNEQFF
V gene: TRBV27

CDR3 protein: CASGTSGSSNTGELFF
V gene: TRBV7-3

CDR3 protein: CSGEEGREQFF
V gene: TRBV29-1

CDR3 protein: CASSWDAPGTILYEQYF
V gene: TRBV11-2

CDR3 protein: CASSLRTEATDTQYF
V gene: TRBV5-1

CDR3 protein: CASSVQGVPGANVLTF
V gene: TRBV19

CDR3 protein: CASSSRGNSGNTIYF
V gene: TRBV27

CDR3 protein: CASSWVAEDTQYF
V gene: TRBV5-4

CDR3 protein: CASSYGPVARGYEQYF
V gene: TRBV6-5

CDR3 protein: CASSVTSKNEQFF
V gene: TRBV9

CDR3 protein: CASTRVDRGPETGELFF
V gene: TRBV7-9

CDR3 protein: CASSLSEREGPFLYNEQFF
V gene: TRBV27

CDR3 protein: CASRADSFTDTQYF
V gene: TRBV6-1

CDR3 protein: CAIKDRVNFTDTQYF
V gene: TRBV10-3

CDR3 protein: CASSWTGNLNEQFF
V gene: TRBV28

CDR3 protein: CATMRSPSSYEQYF
V gene: TRBV27

CDR3 protein: CASSLATRLAGGGEQFF
V gene: TRBV7-2

CDR3 protein: CASSLQGLTGFF
V gene: TRBV2

CDR3 protein: CASSSSLGHTSTDTQYF
V gene: TRBV5-6

CDR3 protein: CASSLGLAEQFF
V gene: TRBV5-6

CDR3 protein: CASGLRQGLDNEQFF
V gene: TRBV4-3

CDR3 protein: CASSLGVRMSSYNEQFF
V gene: TRBV5-6

CDR3 protein: CAQGQGVQTQYF
V gene: TRBV30

CDR3 protein: CASSLSEGDTQYF
V gene: TRBV27

CDR3 protein: CASSWTGTTGSGELFF
V gene: TRBV5-1

CDR3 protein: CAISDPSGSVETQYF
V gene: TRBV10-3